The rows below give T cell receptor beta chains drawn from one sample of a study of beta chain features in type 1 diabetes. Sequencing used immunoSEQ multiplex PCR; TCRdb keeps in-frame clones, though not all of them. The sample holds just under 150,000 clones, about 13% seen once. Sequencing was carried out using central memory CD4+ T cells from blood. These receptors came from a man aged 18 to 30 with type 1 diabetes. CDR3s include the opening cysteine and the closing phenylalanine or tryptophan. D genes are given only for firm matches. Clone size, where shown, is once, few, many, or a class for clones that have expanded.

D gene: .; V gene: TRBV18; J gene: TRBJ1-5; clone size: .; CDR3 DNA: TGTGCCAGCTCACCACCCCCGGGCGACCAGCCCCAGCATTTT; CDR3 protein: CASSPPPGDQPQHF
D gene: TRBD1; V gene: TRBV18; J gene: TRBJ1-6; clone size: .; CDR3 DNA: TGTGCCAGCTCACCACAGACAGGGATGGATTCACCCCTCCACTTT; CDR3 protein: CASSPQTGMDSPLHF
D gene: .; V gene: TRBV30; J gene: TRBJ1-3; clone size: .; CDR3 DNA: TGTGCCTGGAGCCACATTTCTGGAAACACCATATATTTT; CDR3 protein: CAWSHISGNTIYF
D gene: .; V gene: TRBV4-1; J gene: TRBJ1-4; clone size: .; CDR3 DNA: TGCGCCAGCAGCCAAGGCGGGACACCTAATGAAAAACTGTTTTTT; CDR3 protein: CASSQGGTPNEKLFF
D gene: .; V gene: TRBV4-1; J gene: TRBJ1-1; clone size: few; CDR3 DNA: TGCGCCAGCAGCCAAGAAGGCCGATTGGGAGCTTTCTTT; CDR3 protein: CASSQEGRLGAFF
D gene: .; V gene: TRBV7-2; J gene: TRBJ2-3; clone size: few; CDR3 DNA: TGTGCCAGCAGCTTTTGGAGCACAGATACGCAGTATTTT; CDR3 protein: CASSFWSTDTQYF
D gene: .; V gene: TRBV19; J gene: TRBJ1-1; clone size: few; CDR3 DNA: TGTGCCAGTACCACCTTCGGGGGCACTGAAGCTTTCTTT; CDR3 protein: CASTTFGGTEAFF
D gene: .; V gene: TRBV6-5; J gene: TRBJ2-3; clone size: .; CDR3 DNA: TGTGCCAGCTCCCTCAGGGAGACAGATACGCAGTATTTT; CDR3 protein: CASSLRETDTQYF
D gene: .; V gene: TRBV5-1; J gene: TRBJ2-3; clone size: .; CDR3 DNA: TGCGCCAGCAGCCCGGACACAGATACGCAGTATTTT; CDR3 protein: CASSPDTDTQYF
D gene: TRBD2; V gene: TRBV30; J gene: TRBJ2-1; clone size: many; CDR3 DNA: TGTGCCTGGAGTAGCGGGGGCGTGTACAATGAGCAGTTCTTC; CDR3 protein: CAWSSGGVYNEQFF
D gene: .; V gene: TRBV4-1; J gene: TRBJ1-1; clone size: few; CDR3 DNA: TGCGCCAGCAGCCAAGGATCAGGCAGGGCGAACACTGAAGCTTTCTTT; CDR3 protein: CASSQGSGRANTEAFF
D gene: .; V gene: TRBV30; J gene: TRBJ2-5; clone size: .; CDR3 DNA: TGTGCCTGGAGTGTAGAGACCCAGTACTTC; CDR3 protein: CAWSVETQYF
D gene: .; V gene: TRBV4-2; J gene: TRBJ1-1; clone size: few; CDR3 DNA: TGTGCCAGCAGCCAAGCCTCAACTTTCTTT; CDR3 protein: CASSQASTFF
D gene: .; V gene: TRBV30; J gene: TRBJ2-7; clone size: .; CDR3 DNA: TGTGCCTGGCAGGGGCTAGCTTTCGAGCAGTACTTC; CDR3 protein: CAWQGLAFEQYF
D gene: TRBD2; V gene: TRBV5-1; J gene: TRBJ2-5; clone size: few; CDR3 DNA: TGCGCCAGCAGCTTTCCCCGGGGAGGGCAAGAGACCCAGTACTTC; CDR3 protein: CASSFPRGGQETQYF
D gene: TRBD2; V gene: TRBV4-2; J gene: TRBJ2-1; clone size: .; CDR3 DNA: TGTGCCAGCAGTTCCGGGACTAGCAGGCGGGAGCAGTTCTTC; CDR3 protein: CASSSGTSRREQFF
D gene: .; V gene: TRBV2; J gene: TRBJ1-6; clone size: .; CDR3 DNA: TGTGCCAGCAGTGAAACGGTCAGTTCACCCCTCCACTTT; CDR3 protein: CASSETVSSPLHF
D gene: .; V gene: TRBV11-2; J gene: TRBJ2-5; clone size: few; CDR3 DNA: TGTGCCAGCAGCTTAGGTTGGGGATTCCAAGAGACCCAGTACTTC; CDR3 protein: CASSLGWGFQETQYF
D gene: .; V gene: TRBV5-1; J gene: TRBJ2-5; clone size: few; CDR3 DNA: TGCGCCAGCAGCGAAGGGGCAGGGGTGGAGAGAGAGACCCAGTACTTC; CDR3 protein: CASSEGAGVERETQYF
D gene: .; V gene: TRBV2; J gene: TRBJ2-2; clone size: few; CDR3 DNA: TGTGCCAGTTGGGTCTATGGCACCGGGGAGCTGTTTTTT; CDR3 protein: CASWVYGTGELFF
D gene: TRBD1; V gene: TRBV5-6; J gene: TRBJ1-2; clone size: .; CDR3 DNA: TGTGCCAGCAGCCTAGGACAGGCAATTAACTATGGCTACACCTTC; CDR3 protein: CASSLGQAINYGYTF
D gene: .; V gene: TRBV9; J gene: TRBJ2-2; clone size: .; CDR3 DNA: TGTGCCAGCAGCCGCGCCGGCGGGGCGAACACCGGGGAGCTGTTTTTT; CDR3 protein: CASSRAGGANTGELFF
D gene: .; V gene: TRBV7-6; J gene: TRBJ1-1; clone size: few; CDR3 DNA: TGTGCCAGCAGCTTAAAGGCAGTTAACACTGAAGCTTTCTTT; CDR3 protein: CASSLKAVNTEAFF
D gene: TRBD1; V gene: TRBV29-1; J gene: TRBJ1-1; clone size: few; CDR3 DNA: TGCAGCTGCAGGGACAGTTCTATGGCTTTCTTT; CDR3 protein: CSCRDSSMAFF
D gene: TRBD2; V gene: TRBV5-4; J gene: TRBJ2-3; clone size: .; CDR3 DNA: TGTGCCAGCAGCTTGCTGAGCGGGGGAACAGCAGATACGCAGTATTTT; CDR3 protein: CASSLLSGGTADTQYF
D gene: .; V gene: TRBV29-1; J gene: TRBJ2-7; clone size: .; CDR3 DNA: TGCAGCGGTGTTCAGGGATCAGCGTCCGAGCAGTACTTC; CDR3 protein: CSGVQGSASEQYF
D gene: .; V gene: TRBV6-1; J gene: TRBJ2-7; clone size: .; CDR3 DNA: TGTGCCAGCAGCTGGGACGGGTTCTACGAGCAGTACTTC; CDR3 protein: CASSWDGFYEQYF
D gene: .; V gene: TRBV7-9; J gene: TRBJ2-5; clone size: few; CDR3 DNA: TGTGCCAGCAGCCCACAACAGGGCGCAGAGACCCAGTACTTC; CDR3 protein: CASSPQQGAETQYF